The present TCR beta chain was sequenced within a study of T cell repertoires in aging, cancer and after chemotherapy. Overall study context: The full dataset contained 9.1 million or so TCR reads.

Amplification of TCR beta used genomic DNA extracted from peripheral blood. Germline V gene data show CDR1 as LGHNA and CDR2 as YNFKEQ. The CDR3 totals 16 residues. The V segment lost 0 bases and the J segment 4 bases; nucleotides outside the gene matches: 3. Relative to its sample, this clonotype is large. Multiplex touch-down PCR with TRB-A/B primers amplified rearranged V-D-J TRB sequences. TCRdb ran MiXCR on the multiplex PCR reads and lists one entry per CDR3 protein. The sample contains over 900 distinct CDR3 sequences, roughly 28% of which appear only once. The clonotype comes from a human donor with a solid tumor. The sample comprised blood. This chain uses TRBV4-2 with TRBJ2-3; 11 positions agree with TRBD1. The CDR3 nucleotides are TGTGCCAGCAGCCAAGAGGAGGGACAGGGGGCAGATACGCAGTATTTT. Its protein product is CASSQEEGQGADTQYF.